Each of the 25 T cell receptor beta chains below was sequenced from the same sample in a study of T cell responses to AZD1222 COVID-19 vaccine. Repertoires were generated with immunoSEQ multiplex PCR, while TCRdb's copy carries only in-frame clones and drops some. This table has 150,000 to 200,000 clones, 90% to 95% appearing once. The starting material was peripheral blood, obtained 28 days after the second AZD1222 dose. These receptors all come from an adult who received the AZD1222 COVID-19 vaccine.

CDR3 in amino acids: CASRPGLAGRELFF. CDR3 nucleotides: TGTGCCAGCAGACCGGGACTAGCGGGCCGGGAGCTGTTTTTT. The chain joins TRBV6-5 to TRBJ2-2, with 12 bases lining up with TRBD2. CDR3 length: 14 amino acids. The junction had 5 bases not matched to a gene; V was cut back by 6 bases and J by 9 bases. CDR1 and CDR2 (germline): MNHEY, SVGAGI.

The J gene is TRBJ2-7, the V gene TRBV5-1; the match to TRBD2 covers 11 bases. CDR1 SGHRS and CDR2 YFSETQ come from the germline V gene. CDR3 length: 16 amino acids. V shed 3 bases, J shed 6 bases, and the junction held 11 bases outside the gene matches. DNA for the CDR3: TGCGCCAGCAGCTCCAGGGGACTAGCGGAATACGTCGAGCAGTACTTC. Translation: CASSSRGLAEYVEQYF.

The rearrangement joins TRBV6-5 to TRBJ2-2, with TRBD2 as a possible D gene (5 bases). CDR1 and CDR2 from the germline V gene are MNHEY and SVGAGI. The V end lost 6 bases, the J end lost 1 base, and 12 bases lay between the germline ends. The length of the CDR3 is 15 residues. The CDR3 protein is CASSGERLNTGELFF. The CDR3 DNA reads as TGTGCCAGCAGCGGGGAGCGATTGAACACCGGGGAGCTGTTTTTT.

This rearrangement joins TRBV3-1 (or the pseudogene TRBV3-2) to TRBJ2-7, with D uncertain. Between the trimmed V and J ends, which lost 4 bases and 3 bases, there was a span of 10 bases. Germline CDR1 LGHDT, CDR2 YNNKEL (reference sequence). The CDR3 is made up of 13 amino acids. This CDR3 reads CASSPGPRYEQYF. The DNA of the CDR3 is TGTGCCAGCAGCCCCGGACCTCGCTACGAGCAGTACTTC.

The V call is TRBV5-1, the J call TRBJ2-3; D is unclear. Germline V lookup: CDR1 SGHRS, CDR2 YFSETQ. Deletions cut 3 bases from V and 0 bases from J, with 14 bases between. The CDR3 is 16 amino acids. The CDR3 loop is CASSSILMLSTDTQYF. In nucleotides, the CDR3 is TGCGCCAGCAGCTCAATCCTTATGCTTAGCACAGATACGCAGTATTTT.

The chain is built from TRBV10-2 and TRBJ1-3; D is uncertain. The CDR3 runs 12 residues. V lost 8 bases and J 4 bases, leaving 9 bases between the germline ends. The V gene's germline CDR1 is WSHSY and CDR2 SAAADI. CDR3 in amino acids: CASARQGNTIYF. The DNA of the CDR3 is TGCGCCAGCGCCAGGCAAGGAAACACCATATATTTT.

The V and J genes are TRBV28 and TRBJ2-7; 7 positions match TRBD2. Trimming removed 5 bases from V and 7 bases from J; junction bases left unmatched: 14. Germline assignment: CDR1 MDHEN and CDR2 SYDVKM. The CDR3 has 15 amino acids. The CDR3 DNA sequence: TGTGCCAGCAGTCTGTCTAGCGGTTGGGGTGGGGAGCAGTACTTC. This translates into CASSLSSGWGGEQYF. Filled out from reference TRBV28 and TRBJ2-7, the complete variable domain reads DVKVTQSSRYLVKRTGEKVFLECVQDMDHENMFWYRQDPGLGLRLIYFSYDVKMKEKGDIPEGYSVSREKKERFSLILESASTNQTSMYLCASSLSSGWGGEQYFGPGTRLTVT.

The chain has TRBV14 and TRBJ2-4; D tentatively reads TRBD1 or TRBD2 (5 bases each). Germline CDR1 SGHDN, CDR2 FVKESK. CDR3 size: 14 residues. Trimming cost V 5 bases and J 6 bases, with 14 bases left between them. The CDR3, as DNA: TGTGCCAGCAGCGCCGGCGCAGGGACAAACATTCAGTACTTC. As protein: CASSAGAGTNIQYF.

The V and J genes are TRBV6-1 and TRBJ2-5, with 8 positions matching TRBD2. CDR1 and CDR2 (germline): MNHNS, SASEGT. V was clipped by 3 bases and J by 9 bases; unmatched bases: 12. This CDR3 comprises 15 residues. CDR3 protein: CASSEFGTRRRSQYF. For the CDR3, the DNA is TGTGCCAGCAGTGAGTTCGGGACTAGGCGGCGGTCCCAGTACTTC.

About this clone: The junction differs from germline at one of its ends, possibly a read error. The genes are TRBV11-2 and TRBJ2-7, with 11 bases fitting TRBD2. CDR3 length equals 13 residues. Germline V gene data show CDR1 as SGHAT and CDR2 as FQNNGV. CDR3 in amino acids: CASSETDSGRGGF. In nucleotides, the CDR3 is TGTGCCAGCAGCGAGACTGATAGCGGGAGGGGAGGCTTC. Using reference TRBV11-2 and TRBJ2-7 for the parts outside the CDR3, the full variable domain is EAGVAQSPRYKIIEKRQSVAFWCNPISGHATLYWYQQILGQGPKLLIQFQNNGVVDDSQLPKDRFSAERLKGVDSTLKIQPAKLEDSAVYLCASSETDSGRGGFGPGTRLTVT.

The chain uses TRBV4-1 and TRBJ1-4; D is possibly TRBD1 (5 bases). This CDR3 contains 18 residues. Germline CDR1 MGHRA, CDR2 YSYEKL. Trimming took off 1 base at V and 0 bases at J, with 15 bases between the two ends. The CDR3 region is CASSQGGAGSATNEKLFF. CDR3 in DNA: TGCGCCAGCAGCCAAGGTGGGGCAGGGTCTGCAACTAATGAAAAACTGTTTTTT.

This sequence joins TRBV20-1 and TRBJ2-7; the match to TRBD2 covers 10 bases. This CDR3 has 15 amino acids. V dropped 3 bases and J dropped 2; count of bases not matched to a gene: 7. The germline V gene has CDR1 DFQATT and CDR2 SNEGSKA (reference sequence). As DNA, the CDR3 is TGCAGTGCTAGTCCTCCTAGCGGGAGAGCCTACGAGCAGTACTTC. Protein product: CSASPPSGRAYEQYF.

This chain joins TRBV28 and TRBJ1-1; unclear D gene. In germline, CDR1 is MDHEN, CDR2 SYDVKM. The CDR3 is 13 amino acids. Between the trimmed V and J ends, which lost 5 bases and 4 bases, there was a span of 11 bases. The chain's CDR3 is CASSLLKGTEAFF. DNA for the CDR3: TGTGCCAGCAGTCTCCTTAAGGGCACTGAAGCTTTCTTT.

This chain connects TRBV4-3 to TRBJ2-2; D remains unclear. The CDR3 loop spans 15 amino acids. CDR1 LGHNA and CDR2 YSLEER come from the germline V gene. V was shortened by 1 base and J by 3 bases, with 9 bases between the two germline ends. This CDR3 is CASSQGMADTGELFF. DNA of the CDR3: TGCGCCAGCAGCCAAGGTATGGCGGACACCGGGGAGCTGTTTTTT.

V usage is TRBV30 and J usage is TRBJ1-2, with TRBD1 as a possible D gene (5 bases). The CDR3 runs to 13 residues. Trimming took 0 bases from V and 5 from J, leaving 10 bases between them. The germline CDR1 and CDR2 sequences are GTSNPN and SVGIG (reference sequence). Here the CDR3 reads CAWSVLRGYGYTF. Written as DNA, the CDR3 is TGTGCCTGGAGTGTATTGCGGGGGTATGGCTACACCTTC.

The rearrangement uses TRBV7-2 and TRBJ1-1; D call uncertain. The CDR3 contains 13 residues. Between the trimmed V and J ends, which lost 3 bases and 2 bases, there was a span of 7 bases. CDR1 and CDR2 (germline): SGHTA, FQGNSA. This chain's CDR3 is CASSFGLNTEAFF. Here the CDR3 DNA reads TGTGCCAGCAGCTTTGGTCTAAACACTGAAGCTTTCTTT.

CDR3 region: CASSRTPGTADTQYF. In nucleotides, the CDR3 is TGCGCCAGCAGCAGAACCCCCGGAACTGCAGATACGCAGTATTTT. This chain joins TRBV5-1 and TRBJ2-3; D is uncertain. This CDR3 has 15 amino acids. The V end was cut by 4 bases, the J end by 4 bases, with 16 bases between. Germline loops: CDR1 SGHRS, CDR2 YFSETQ. Filled out from reference TRBV5-1 and TRBJ2-3, the complete variable domain reads KAGVTQTPRYLIKTRGQQVTLSCSPISGHRSVSWYQQTPGQGLQFLFEYFSETQRNKGNFPGRFSGRQFSNSRSEMNVSTLELGDSALYLCASSRTPGTADTQYFGPGTRLTVL.

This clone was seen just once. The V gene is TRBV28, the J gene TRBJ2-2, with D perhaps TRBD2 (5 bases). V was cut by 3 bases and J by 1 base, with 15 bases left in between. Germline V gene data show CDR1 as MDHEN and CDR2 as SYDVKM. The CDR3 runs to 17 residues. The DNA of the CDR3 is TGTGCCAGCAGTTTGTTAGATTGGCGGGTGAACACCGGGGAGCTGTTTTTT. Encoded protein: CASSLLDWRVNTGELFF.

The CDR3 DNA reads as TGTGCCAGCAGACAGGGGAGCTCACCCCTCCACTTT. Translated: CASRQGSSPLHF. V gene TRBV6-5 combines with J gene TRBJ1-6, with 7 nucleotides matching TRBD1. Trimming removed 6 bases from V and 10 bases from J; junction bases left unmatched: 3. Germline V gene data show CDR1 as MNHEY and CDR2 as SVGAGI. This CDR3 spans 12 amino acids.

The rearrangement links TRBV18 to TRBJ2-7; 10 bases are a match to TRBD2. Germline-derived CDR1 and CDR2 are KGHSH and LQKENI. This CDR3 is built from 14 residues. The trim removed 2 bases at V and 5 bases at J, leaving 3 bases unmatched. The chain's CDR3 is CASSPYGLADEQYF. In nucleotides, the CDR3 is TGTGCCAGCTCACCATACGGACTAGCGGACGAGCAGTACTTC.

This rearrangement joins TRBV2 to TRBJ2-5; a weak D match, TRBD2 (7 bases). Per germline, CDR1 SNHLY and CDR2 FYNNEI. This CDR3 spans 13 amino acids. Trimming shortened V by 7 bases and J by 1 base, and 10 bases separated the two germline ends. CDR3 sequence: CASIGGGQETQYF. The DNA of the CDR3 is TGTGCCAGCATAGGGGGGGGCCAAGAGACCCAGTACTTC.

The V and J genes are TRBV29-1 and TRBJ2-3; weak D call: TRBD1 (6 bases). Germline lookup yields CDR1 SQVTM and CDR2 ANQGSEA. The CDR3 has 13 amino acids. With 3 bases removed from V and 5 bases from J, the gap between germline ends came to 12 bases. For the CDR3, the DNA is TGCAGCGTTGAGGGCAGGGGCATAGATACGCAGTATTTT. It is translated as CSVEGRGIDTQYF.

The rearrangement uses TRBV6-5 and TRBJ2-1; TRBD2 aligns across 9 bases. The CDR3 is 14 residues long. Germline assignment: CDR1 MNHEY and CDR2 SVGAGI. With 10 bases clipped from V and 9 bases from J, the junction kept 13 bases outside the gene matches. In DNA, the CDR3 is TGTGCCACGAAACAGGGGCTAGCGGGAAGTGAGCAGTTCTTC. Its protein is CATKQGLAGSEQFF.

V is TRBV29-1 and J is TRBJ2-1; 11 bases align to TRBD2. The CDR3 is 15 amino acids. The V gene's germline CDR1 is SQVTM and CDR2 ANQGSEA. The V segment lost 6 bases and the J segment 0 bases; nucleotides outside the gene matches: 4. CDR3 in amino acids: CSVPTSGNSYNEQFF. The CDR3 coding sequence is TGCAGCGTACCGACTAGCGGGAACTCCTACAATGAGCAGTTCTTC.

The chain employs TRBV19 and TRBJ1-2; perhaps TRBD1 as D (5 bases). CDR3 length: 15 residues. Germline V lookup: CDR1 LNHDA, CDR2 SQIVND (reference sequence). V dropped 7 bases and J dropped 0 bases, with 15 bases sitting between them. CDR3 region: CASNPGWGANYGYTF. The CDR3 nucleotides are TGTGCCAGTAATCCCGGGTGGGGCGCTAACTATGGCTACACCTTC.